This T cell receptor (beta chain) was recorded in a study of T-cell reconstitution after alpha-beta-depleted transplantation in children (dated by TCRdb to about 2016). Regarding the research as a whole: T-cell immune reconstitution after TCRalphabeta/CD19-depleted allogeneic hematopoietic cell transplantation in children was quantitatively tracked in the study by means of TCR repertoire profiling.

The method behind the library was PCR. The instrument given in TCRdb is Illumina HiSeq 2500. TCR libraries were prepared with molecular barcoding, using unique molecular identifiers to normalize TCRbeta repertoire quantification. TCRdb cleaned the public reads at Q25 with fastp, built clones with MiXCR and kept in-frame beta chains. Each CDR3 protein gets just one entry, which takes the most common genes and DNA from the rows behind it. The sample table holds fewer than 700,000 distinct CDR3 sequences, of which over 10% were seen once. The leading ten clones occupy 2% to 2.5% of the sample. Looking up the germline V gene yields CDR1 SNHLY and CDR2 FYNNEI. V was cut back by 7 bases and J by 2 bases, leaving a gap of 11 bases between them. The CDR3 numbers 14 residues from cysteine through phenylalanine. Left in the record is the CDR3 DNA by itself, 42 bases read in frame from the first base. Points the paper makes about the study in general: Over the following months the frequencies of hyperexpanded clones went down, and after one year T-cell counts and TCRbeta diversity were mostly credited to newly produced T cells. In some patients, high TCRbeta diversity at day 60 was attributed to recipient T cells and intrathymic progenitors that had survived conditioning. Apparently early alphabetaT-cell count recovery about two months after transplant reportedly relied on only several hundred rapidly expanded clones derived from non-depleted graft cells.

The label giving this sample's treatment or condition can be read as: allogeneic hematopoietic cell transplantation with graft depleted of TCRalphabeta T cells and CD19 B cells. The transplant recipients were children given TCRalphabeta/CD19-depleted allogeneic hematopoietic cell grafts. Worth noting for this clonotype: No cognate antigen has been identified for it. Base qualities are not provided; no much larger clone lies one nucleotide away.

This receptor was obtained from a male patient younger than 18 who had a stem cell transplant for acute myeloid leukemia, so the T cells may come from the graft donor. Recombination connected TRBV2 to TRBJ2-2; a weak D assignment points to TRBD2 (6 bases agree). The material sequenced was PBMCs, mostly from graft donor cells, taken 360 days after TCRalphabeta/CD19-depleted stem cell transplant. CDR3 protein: CASIRGINTGELFF. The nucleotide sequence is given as TGTGCCAGCATTCGGGGGATCAACACCGGGGAGCTGTTTTTT.